The 5 T cell receptor beta chains given below trace back to one sample, sequenced in a study of cytomegalovirus exposure and HLA in healthy donors. PCR amplification relied on 60 Vbeta primers (plus 13 Jbeta primers). The assay was immunoSEQ multiplex PCR, and TCRdb's table has in-frame clones only and misses some. This sample has about 110,000 clones, with roughly 70% found just once. Sequencing was performed on PBMCs. The receptors shown here come from a man aged 35-49 years in good health and CMV-seronegative.

The rearrangement links TRBV11-3 to TRBJ2-3; the match to TRBD1 covers 10 bases. CDR1 and CDR2 from the germline V gene are SGHNT and YENEEA. The CDR3 runs 14 residues. Trimming took 5 bases from V and 6 from J; bases not matched to a gene: 5. The CDR3: CASSGDRGPDTQYF. CDR3 nucleotide sequence: TGTGCCAGCAGCGGGGACAGGGGTCCGGATACGCAGTATTTT.

In its sample, this clone was seen once. The chain links TRBV2 to TRBJ1-5; 8 nucleotides align to TRBD1. This CDR3 comprises 17 residues. Germline trimming cut 6 bases from V and 1 base from J; bases unmatched to any gene: 11. Germline V gives CDR1 SNHLY, CDR2 FYNNEI. The CDR3 DNA follows: TGTGCCAGCAGGAGCGGACAGGGCTTGAGGAGCAATCAGCCCCAGCATTTT. This translates into CASRSGQGLRSNQPQHF.

The CDR3 loop reads CASSVTRGRPDTQYF. In DNA, the CDR3 is TGTGCCAGCAGTGTGACACGGGGTAGGCCAGATACGCAGTATTTT. The gene calls are TRBV27 and TRBJ2-3; possible D gene TRBD2, 5 bases. Germline CDR1 is MNHEY and CDR2 is SMNVEV (reference sequence). The CDR3 covers 15 residues. The V gene lost 5 bases and the J gene lost 4 bases, with 16 bases spanning the gap.

This clone was detected once. The rearrangement joins TRBV6-1 to TRBJ1-2, with D maybe TRBD1 (6 bases). Germline V lookup: CDR1 MNHNS, CDR2 SASEGT. The CDR3 is made up of 15 amino acids. V lost 1 base to trimming and J lost 3 bases, with 12 bases between them. The CDR3 reads CASSEVGAGYYGYTF. CDR3 bases: TGTGCCAGCAGTGAAGTGGGGGCAGGGTACTATGGCTACACCTTC.

The V and J genes are TRBV1 and TRBJ2-5; the DNA was not compared with TRBD1, the D call given in the table. The J call may be mistaken, given a closer DNA end match to TRBJ2-7. TRBV1 is a pseudogene. This CDR3 comprises 17 residues. The CDR3 DNA sequence: TGCACCAGCAGCCAAGGCGGTAGGACAGGGGGCTGCTACGAGCAGTACTTC. Its translation is CTSSQGGRTGGCYEQYF.